This entry describes one T cell receptor (beta chain). V dropped 1 base and J dropped 0; count of bases not matched to a gene: 7. The length of the CDR3 is 17 residues. CDR1 and CDR2 (germline): KGHSH, LQKENI. Method: immunoSEQ multiplex PCR; TCRdb's copy keeps in-frame clones and lacks some. Of 30,000 to 45,000 clones listed, about 88% are singletons. The sample belongs to a study of OX40 agonist ivuxolimab in advanced cancers. V is TRBV18 and J is TRBJ2-7, with TRBD2 matching over 9 bases. The sequenced sample was CD4+ or CD8+ T cells sorted from blood, obtained in a trial of the OX40 agonist ivuxolimab. This TCR came from an adult with an advanced solid tumor such as melanoma, head and neck, liver or kidney cancer. CDR3 coding DNA: TGTGCCAGCTCACCACGGCCTTCTAGCGGGGTCTCCTACGAGCAGTACTTC. This encodes CASSPRPSSGVSYEQYF.